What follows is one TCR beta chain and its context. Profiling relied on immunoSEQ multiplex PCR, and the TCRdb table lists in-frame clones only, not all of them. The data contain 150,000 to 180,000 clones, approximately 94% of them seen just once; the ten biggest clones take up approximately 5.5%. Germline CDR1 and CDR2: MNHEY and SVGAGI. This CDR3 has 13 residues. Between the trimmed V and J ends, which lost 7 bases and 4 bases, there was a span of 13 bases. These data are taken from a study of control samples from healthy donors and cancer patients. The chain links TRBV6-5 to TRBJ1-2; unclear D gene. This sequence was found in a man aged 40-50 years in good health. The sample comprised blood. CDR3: CASKRDTPYGYTF. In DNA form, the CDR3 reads TGTGCCAGCAAAAGAGACACCCCCTATGGCTACACCTTC.